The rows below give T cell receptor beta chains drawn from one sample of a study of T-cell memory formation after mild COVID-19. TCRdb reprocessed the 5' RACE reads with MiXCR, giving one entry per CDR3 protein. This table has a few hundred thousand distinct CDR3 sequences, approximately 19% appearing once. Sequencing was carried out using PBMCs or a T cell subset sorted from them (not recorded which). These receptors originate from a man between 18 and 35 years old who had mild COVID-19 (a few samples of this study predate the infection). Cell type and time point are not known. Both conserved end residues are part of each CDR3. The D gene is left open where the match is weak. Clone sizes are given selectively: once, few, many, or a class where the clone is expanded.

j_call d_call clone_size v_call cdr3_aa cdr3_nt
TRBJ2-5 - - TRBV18 CASSPAQGETQYF TGTGCCAGCTCACCAGCGCAGGGGGAGACCCAGTACTTC
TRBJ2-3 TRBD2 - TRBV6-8 CASSLAGADTDTQYF TGTGCCAGCAGTTTAGCGGGGGCCGACACAGATACGCAGTATTTT
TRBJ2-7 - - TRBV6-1 CASSEALGYEQYF TGTGCCAGCAGTGAAGCGCTAGGCTACGAGCAGTACTTC
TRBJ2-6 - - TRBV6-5 CASSYGQAGANVLTF TGTGCCAGCAGTTACGGGCAGGCTGGGGCCAACGTCCTGACTTTC
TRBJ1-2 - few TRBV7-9 CASSLAGRNGYTF TGTGCCAGCAGCTTAGCCGGACGGAATGGCTACACCTTC
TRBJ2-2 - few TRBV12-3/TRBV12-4 CASSPDITGELFF TGTGCCAGCAGCCCGGACATTACCGGGGAGCTGTTTTTT
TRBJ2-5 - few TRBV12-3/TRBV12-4 CASTLRGSQTQYF TGTGCCAGCACTCTCCGGGGTTCGCAGACCCAGTACTTC
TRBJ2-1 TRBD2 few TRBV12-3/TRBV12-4 CASSPSGGADEQFF TGTGCCAGCAGCCCTAGCGGGGGGGCCGATGAGCAGTTCTTC
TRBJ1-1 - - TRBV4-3 CASSQAAHAGNTEAFF TGCGCCAGCAGCCAAGCGGCCCACGCGGGGAACACTGAAGCTTTCTTT
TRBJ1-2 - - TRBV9 CASSSSGTADYGYTF TGTGCCAGCAGCAGCTCCGGGACGGCAGATTATGGCTACACCTTC
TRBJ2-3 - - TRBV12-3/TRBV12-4 CASSSSREAGAQYF TGTGCCAGCAGTTCTTCCAGGGAAGCAGGTGCGCAGTATTTT
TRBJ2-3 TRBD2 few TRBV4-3 CASSQFGGGAADTQYF TGCGCCAGCAGCCAATTTGGCGGGGGGGCAGCAGATACGCAGTATTTT
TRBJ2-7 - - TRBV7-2 CASRKRGGRYEQYF TGTGCCAGCAGAAAACGGGGCGGGCGCTACGAGCAGTACTTC
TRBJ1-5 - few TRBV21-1 CASSKALGSNQPQHF TGTGCCAGCAGCAAAGCTCTGGGCAGCAATCAGCCCCAGCATTTT
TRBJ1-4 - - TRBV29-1 CSVGGTAEKLFF TGCAGCGTTGGGGGGACCGCCGAAAAACTGTTTTTT
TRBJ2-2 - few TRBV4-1 CASSQGFPNTGELFF TGCGCCAGCAGCCAGGGTTTTCCCAACACCGGGGAGCTGTTTTTT
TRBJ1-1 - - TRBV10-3 CAISEGFPEPEAFF TGTGCCATCAGTGAGGGCTTCCCGGAGCCTGAAGCTTTCTTT
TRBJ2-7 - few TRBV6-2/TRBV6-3 CASSAVSYEQYF TGTGCCAGCAGTGCAGTCTCCTACGAGCAGTACTTC
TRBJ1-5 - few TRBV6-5 CASSRDTPGGNQPQHF TGTGCCAGCAGCCGTGACACACCCGGGGGCAATCAGCCCCAGCATTTT
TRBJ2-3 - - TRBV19 CASTTGTSTDTQYF TGTGCCAGCACTACCGGGACTAGCACAGATACGCAGTATTTT
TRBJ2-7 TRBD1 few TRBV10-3 CAISEWTGGASYEQYF TGTGCCATCAGTGAATGGACAGGGGGCGCCTCCTACGAGCAGTACTTC
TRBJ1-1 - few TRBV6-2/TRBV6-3 CASRLRGGTEAFF TGTGCCAGCAGACTGAGGGGGGGGACTGAAGCTTTCTTT
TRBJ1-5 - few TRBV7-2 CASSPQLARNQPQHF TGTGCCAGCAGCCCCCAGCTAGCGCGCAATCAGCCCCAGCATTTT
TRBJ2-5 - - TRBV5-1 CASSDLLQETQYF TGCGCCAGCAGCGATCTTCTCCAAGAGACCCAGTACTTC
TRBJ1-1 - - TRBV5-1 CASSLGLTVWTTEAFF TGCGCCAGCAGCTTGGGTCTGACAGTTTGGACCACTGAAGCTTTCTTT
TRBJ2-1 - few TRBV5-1 CASSRNPYNEQFF TGCGCCAGCAGCAGGAACCCCTACAATGAGCAGTTCTTC
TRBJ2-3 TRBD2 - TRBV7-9 CASSWGTSGGSDTQYF TGTGCCAGCAGCTGGGGGACTAGCGGGGGATCGGATACGCAGTATTTT
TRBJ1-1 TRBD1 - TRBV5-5 CASSRTGTANTEAFF TGTGCCAGCAGCAGGACCGGGACAGCTAACACTGAAGCTTTCTTT
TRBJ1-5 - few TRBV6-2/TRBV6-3 CATGNGRNQPQHF TGTGCCACCGGAAACGGGCGCAATCAGCCCCAGCATTTT
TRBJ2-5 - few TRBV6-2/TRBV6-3 CASSYVGETQYF TGTGCCAGCAGTTACGTTGGGGAGACCCAGTACTTC
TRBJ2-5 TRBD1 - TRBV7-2 CASSFGQGWETQYF TGTGCCAGCAGCTTTGGACAGGGTTGGGAGACCCAGTACTTC
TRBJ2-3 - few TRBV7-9 CASSMEDTQYF TGTGCCAGCAGCATGGAAGATACGCAGTATTTT
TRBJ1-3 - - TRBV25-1 CASSEQGYTGNTIYF TGTGCCAGCAGTGAACAGGGGTACACTGGAAACACCATATATTTT
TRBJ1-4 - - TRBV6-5 CASSPFPGGKLFF TGTGCCAGCAGTCCCTTCCCGGGGGGGAAACTGTTTTTT
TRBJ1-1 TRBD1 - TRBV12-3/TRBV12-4 CASSWGDREAFF TGTGCCAGCAGTTGGGGGGACAGGGAAGCTTTCTTT
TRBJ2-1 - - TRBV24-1 CATSETYNEQFF TGTGCCACCAGCGAGACCTACAATGAGCAGTTCTTC
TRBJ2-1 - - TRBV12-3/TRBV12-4 CASGPPRGRYDEQFF TGTGCCAGCGGGCCGCCACGCGGACGTTACGATGAGCAGTTCTTC
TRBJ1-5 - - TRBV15 CATSSGGGRYQPQHF TGTGCCACCAGCAGTGGGGGAGGCAGGTATCAGCCCCAGCATTTT
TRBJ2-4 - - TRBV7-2 CASTLRADWAKNIQYF TGTGCCAGCACCCTAAGGGCTGATTGGGCCAAAAACATTCAGTACTTC
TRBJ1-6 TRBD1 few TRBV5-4 CASSKSGTGSTPLHF TGTGCCAGCAGCAAATCCGGGACAGGGAGTACACCCCTCCACTTT
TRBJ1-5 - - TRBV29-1 CSAQDGSNQPQHF TGCAGCGCCCAAGACGGTAGCAATCAGCCCCAGCATTTT
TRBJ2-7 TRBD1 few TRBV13 CASQRRAQGSYEQYF TGTGCCAGCCAGCGAAGGGCACAGGGGAGCTACGAGCAGTACTTC
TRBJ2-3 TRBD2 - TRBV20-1 CSERGLYTDTQYF TGCAGTGAGCGGGGGCTATACACAGATACGCAGTATTTT
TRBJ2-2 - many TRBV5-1 CASSPGESGELFF TGCGCCAGCAGCCCCGGTGAATCCGGGGAGCTGTTTTTT
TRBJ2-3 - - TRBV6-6 CASTLTDTQYF TGTGCCAGCACCTTAACAGATACGCAGTATTTT
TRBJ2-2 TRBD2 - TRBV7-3 CASRLAGYTGELFF TGTGCCAGCAGACTAGCGGGCTACACCGGGGAGCTGTTTTTT
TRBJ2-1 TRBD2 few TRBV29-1 CSVDYRGGVNEQFF TGCAGCGTTGATTACCGGGGGGGCGTAAATGAGCAGTTCTTC
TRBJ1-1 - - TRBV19 CASSRYGGSTEAFF TGTGCCAGTAGTCGCTACGGGGGTAGTACTGAAGCTTTCTTT
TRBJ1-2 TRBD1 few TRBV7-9 CASSFGQGESVGGYTF TGTGCCAGCAGCTTTGGACAGGGGGAATCGGTGGGCGGCTACACCTTC
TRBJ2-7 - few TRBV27 CASSPRGTFVLEQYF TGTGCCAGCAGTCCGCGCGGGACCTTCGTATTGGAGCAGTACTTC